The 9 T cell receptor beta chains below all came from one sample that was sequenced in a study of T cells after yellow fever vaccination. TCRdb processed the 5' RACE reads anew with MiXCR; each CDR3 protein has one entry. This table holds about 74,000 distinct CDR3 sequences, about 6.6% found once. This specimen consisted of CD8+ T cells sorted from PBMCs, obtained 5 days after the first yellow fever vaccination. The receptor set was obtained from a man between 18 and 29 years old who received the YFV17D yellow fever vaccine.

V is TRBV27 and J is TRBJ2-3; D is unresolved. Trimming removed 7 bases at V and 5 bases at J, with 22 bases between. Germline CDR1 and CDR2: MNHEY and SMNVEV (reference sequence). The CDR3 loop spans 16 amino acids. In DNA form, the CDR3 reads TGTGCCAGCAAAGAAAAGGACGTCATTTCCCTAGATACGCAGTATTTT. Its translation: CASKEKDVISLDTQYF.

Many counts were recorded for this clonotype. This rearrangement joins TRBV19 to TRBJ2-2; D unclear. CDR1 and CDR2 (germline): LNHDA, SQIVND (reference sequence). V was cut by 7 bases and J by 0 bases, with 9 bases left in between. This CDR3 region has 14 residues. DNA of the CDR3: TGTGCCAGTACGGCCAATCCGAACACCGGGGAGCTGTTTTTT. Translation: CASTANPNTGELFF.

The chain uses TRBV6-5 and TRBJ1-1; possibly TRBD1 for D (5 bases). The CDR3 spans 14 residues. Per the germline V gene, CDR1 is MNHEY and CDR2 is SVGAGI. V was shortened by 1 base and J by 2 bases, with 8 bases between the two germline ends. DNA for the CDR3: TGTGCCAGCAGTTACTTGGGGCCTAACACTGAAGCTTTCTTT. The encoded protein is CASSYLGPNTEAFF.

This clonotype was counted a few times. The chain employs TRBV2 and TRBJ2-1, with 12 positions matching TRBD2. The CDR3 spans 15 residues. The germline CDR1 and CDR2 sequences are SNHLY and FYNNEI. V shed 4 bases, J shed 7 bases, and the junction held 5 bases outside the gene matches. The CDR3 nucleotides read TGTGCCAGCAGTGCTAGCGGGGGGGCAAGGAATGAGCAGTTCTTC. This sequence encodes CASSASGGARNEQFF.

The table lists this clonotype with many counts. The gene calls are TRBV7-6 and TRBJ2-5; 10 nucleotides match TRBD1. CDR1 is SGHVS and CDR2 is FNYEAQ in the germline V gene. The V segment lost 4 bases and the J segment 5 bases; nucleotides outside the gene matches: 4. There are 14 residues in the CDR3. The chain's CDR3 is CASSSGQGDETQYF. The CDR3 nucleotides are TGTGCCAGCAGCTCTGGACAGGGGGACGAGACCCAGTACTTC.

This clonotype has more than one count but fewer than ten. The chain has TRBV15 and TRBJ2-6; D is uncertain. The CDR3 spans 16 residues. V lost 5 bases to trimming and J lost 1 base, with 12 bases between them. CDR1 is LNHNV and CDR2 is YYDKDF in the germline V gene (reference sequence). The CDR3 reads CATSSRPVSGANVLTF. For the CDR3, the DNA is TGTGCCACCAGCTCCCGCCCCGTATCTGGGGCCAACGTCCTGACTTTC. Looking up the rest from reference TRBV15 and TRBJ2-6 gives the full variable domain: DAMVIQNPRYQVTQFGKPVTLSCSQTLNHNVMYWYQQKSSQAPKLLFHYYDKDFNNEADTPDNFQSRRPNTSFCFLDIRSPGLGDTAMYLCATSSRPVSGANVLTFGAGSRLTVL.

The genes are TRBV24-1 and TRBJ2-3; 10 nucleotides agree with TRBD1. Germline V gene lookup returns CDR1 KGHDR and CDR2 SFDVKD. With 6 bases clipped from V and 5 bases from J, the junction kept 4 bases outside the gene matches. The CDR3 covers 14 residues. The CDR3 coding sequence is TGTGCCACCAGTCCCGGGACAGGGGTAGATACGCAGTATTTT. This encodes CATSPGTGVDTQYF.

Many counts were recorded for this clonotype. The chain carries TRBV7-9 and TRBJ2-5; the D gene is possibly TRBD2 (5 bases). V lost 4 bases to trimming and J lost 2 bases, with 8 bases between them. This CDR3 comprises 13 residues. From germline, CDR1 is SEHNR and CDR2 FQNEAQ (reference sequence). The CDR3, as DNA: TGTGCCAGCAGCTCCGGGGAGCAAGAGACCCAGTACTTC. It encodes CASSSGEQETQYF.

The chain joins TRBV7-6 to TRBJ2-3; TRBD2 matches at 12 bases. V dropped 4 bases and J dropped 4; count of bases not matched to a gene: 6. Germline V gene lookup returns CDR1 SGHVS and CDR2 FNYEAQ. The CDR3 has 16 residues. CDR3 residues: CASSSELAGGSDTQYF. The CDR3 DNA follows: TGTGCCAGCAGCTCCGAACTAGCGGGGGGCTCAGATACGCAGTATTTT.